The 4 T cell receptor beta chains given below trace back to one sample, sequenced in a study of CD8+ T cells in alopecia areata. As the sequencing template, cDNA was produced by extracting RNA and reverse transcribing it. Repertoires were generated with immunoSEQ multiplex PCR, while TCRdb's copy carries only in-frame clones and drops some. The top ten clones hold around 5% of a sample with around 190,000 clones, roughly three fifths of them seen once. The specimen was CD8+ T cells sorted from blood. Receptors were obtained from a human donor in good health.

The chain recombines TRBV6-4 with TRBJ1-6; D not certain. The CDR3 extends over 13 amino acids. The V and J ends lost 2 bases and 5 bases respectively, with 4 bases between them. Germline V CDR1 and CDR2: MRHNA, SNTAGT. The CDR3 DNA is TGTGCCAGCAGTGACAGGGATAATTCACCCCTCCACTTT. The encoded protein is CASSDRDNSPLHF.

This clone has more than one count but fewer than ten. The chain is built from TRBV9 and TRBJ2-2; D gene uncertain. V shed 5 bases and J shed 0 bases, with 11 bases lying between them. Per the germline V gene, CDR1 is SGDLS and CDR2 is YYNGEE. The CDR3 is 15 residues long. Written as DNA, the CDR3 is TGTGCCAGCAGTGGACCCGGCGCGAACACCGGGGAGCTGTTTTTT. As protein: CASSGPGANTGELFF.

The gene calls are TRBV18 and TRBJ2-7, with 8 bases identical to TRBD2. V lost 4 bases to trimming and J lost 5 bases; unmatched junction nucleotides: 16. Looked up from germline, CDR1 is KGHSH and CDR2 is LQKENI. The CDR3 consists of 17 residues. DNA of the CDR3: TGTGCCAGCTCACTGGAAGGGACTAGTTTGGGATTCCACGAGCAGTACTTC. This gives the protein CASSLEGTSLGFHEQYF.

To note about this clone: Given the absence of the conserved phenylalanine or tryptophan at the CDR3 end, a read error is likely. No DNA is shown, since the ends of the CDR3 on it are uncertain; the CDR3 is the one TCRdb lists. The chain employs TRBV2 and TRBJ1-1. Including both end residues, the CDR3 is 10 amino acids long. Germline CDR1 SNHLY, CDR2 FYNNEI. Here the CDR3 reads CASRAGAPTL.